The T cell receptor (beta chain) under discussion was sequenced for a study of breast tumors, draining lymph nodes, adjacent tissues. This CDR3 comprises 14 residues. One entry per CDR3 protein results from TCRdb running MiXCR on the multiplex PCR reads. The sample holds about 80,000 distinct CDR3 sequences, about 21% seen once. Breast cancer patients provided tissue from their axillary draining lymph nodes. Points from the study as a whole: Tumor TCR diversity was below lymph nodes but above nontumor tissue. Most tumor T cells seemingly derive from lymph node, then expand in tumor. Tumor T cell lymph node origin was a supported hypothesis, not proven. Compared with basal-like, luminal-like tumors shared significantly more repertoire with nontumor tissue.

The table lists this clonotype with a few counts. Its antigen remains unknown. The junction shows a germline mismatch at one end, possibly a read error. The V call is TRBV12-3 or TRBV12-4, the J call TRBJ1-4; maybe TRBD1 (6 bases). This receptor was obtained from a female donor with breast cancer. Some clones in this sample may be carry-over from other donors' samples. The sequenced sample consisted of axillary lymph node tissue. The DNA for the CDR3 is TGTGCCAGCAGGAAACCGGGACACGGTGAAAGACTGTTTTTT. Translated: CASRKPGHGERLFF.